This TCR beta chain was documented in a study of cytomegalovirus exposure and HLA in healthy donors. On the study more broadly: There were 88 million or so unique TCRs (from HLA-typed donors) in an early data release.

General study findings and limits: Later on, a genetic analysis was performed. It linked a missense variant in DCLRE1C with V- and J-gene trimming of TCR beta.

The sample holds a few counts of this clone. The antigen remains undetermined. In the PCR, 60 Vbeta and 13 Jbeta primers were used. Sequencing was performed with immunoSEQ multiplex PCR; in TCRdb, only in-frame clones are kept and a portion is missing. The sample has about 200,000 clones, more than 80% seen once; the top ten hold about 3.1%. With 8 bases removed from V and 1 base from J, the gap between germline ends came to 14 bases. Per the germline V gene, CDR1 is MNHEY and CDR2 is SMNVEV (reference sequence). CDR3 length: 14 residues. Sequenced sample: PBMCs. This clonotype was obtained from a man younger than 40 in good health and CMV-seronegative. This chain connects TRBV27 to TRBJ2-5, with D possibly matching TRBD2 (5 bases). The CDR3, as DNA: TGTGCCAGCGGGAAGCGGAGTGGCCAAGAGACCCAGTACTTC. It specifies CASGKRSGQETQYF.